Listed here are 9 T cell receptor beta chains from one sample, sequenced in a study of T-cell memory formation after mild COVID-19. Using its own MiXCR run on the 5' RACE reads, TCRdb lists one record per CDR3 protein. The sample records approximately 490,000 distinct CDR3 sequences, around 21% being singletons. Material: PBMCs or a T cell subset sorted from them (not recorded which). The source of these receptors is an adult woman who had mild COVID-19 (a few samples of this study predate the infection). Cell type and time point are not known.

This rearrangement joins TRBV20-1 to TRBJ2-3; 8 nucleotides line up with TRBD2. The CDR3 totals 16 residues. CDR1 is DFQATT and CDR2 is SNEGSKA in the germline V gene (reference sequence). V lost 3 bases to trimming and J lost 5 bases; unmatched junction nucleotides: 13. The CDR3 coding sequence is TGCAGTGCTAGGATAGGTCCGGGAGGGCCGTTAGATACGCAGTATTTT. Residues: CSARIGPGGPLDTQYF.

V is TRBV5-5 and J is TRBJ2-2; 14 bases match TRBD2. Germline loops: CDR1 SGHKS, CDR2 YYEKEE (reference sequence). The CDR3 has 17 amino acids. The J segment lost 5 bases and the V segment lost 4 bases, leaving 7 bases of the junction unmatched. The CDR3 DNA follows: TGTGCCAGCAGCCGGGGACTAGCGGGAGTAAGGACCGGGGAGCTGTTTTTT. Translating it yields CASSRGLAGVRTGELFF.

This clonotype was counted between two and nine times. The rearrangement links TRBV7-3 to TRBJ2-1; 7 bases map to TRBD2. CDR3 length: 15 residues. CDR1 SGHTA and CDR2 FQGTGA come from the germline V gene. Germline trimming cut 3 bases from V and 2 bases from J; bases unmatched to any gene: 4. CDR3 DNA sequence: TGTGCCAGCAGCTTTAGCGGGCCCCCCTACAATGAGCAGTTCTTC. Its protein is CASSFSGPPYNEQFF.

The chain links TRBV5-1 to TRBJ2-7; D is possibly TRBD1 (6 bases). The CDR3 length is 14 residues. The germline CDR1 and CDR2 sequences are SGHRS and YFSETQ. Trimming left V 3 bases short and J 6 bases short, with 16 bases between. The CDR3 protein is CASSSGETGSEQYF. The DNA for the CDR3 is TGCGCCAGCAGCTCGGGCGAAACAGGGAGCGAGCAGTACTTC.

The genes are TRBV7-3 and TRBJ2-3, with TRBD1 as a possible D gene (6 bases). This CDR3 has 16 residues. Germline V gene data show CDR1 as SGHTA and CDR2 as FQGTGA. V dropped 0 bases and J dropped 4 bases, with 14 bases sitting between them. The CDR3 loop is CASSLTGTAGADTQYF. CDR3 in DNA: TGTGCCAGCAGCTTAACGGGGACCGCAGGGGCAGATACGCAGTATTTT.

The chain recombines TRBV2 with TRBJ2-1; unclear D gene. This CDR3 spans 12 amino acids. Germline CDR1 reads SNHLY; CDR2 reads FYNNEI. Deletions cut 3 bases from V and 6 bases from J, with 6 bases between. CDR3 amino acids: CASSEAANEQFF. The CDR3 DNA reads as TGTGCCAGCAGTGAGGCAGCCAATGAGCAGTTCTTC.

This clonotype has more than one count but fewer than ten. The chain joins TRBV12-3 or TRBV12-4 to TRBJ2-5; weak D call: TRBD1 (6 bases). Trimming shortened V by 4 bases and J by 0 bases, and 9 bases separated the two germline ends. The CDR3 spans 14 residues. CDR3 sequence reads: CASSWQGYQETQYF. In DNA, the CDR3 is TGTGCCAGCAGTTGGCAGGGGTACCAAGAGACCCAGTACTTC.

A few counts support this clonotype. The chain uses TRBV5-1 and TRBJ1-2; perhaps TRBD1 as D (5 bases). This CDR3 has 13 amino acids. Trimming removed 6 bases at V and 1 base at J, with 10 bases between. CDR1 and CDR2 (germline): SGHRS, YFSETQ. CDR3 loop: CASTLGGNYGYTF. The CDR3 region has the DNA TGCGCCAGCACCCTTGGGGGTAACTATGGCTACACCTTC. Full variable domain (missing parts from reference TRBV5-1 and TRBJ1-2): KAGVTQTPRYLIKTRGQQVTLSCSPISGHRSVSWYQQTPGQGLQFLFEYFSETQRNKGNFPGRFSGRQFSNSRSEMNVSTLELGDSALYLCASTLGGNYGYTFGSGTRLTVV.

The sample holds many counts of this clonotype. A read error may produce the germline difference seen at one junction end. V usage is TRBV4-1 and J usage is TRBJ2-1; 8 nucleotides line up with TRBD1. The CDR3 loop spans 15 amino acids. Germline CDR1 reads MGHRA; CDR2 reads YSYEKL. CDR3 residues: CASSQDRGSYNEQFF. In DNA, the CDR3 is TGTGCCAGCAGCCAAGACAGGGGCTCCTACAATGAGCAGTTCTTC.